This T cell receptor (beta chain) was sequenced in a study of blood T cell repertoires in COVID-19. Background on the study: Specimens from acute and convalescent COVID-19 originated in the United States, Italy and Spain. PBMCs, B-cell-depleted T cells, or T cells were the source of the cDNA or gDNA that made up the material.

The authors' processing: Amplification with reference gene primers provided the estimates of nucleated cell counts. Repertoires were generated with immunoSEQ multiplex PCR, while TCRdb's copy carries only in-frame clones and drops some. The DNA gave D and trimming, while V, J and clone size come from that table. Here the sample spans fewer than 90,000 clones, about 95% being singletons. This CDR3 spans 16 amino acids. The J segment lost 0 bases and the V segment lost 5 bases, leaving 8 bases of the junction unmatched. The V gene's germline CDR1 is SEHNR and CDR2 FQNEAQ (reference sequence). This receptor was taken from a human donor with active COVID-19. The donor label of this sample is uncertain. Sequencing input: peripheral blood. The V call is TRBV7-9, the J call TRBJ2-3, with TRBD1 identical over 7 bases. The CDR3 DNA is TGTGCCAGCAGCCCCGACAGGGACCCTAGCACAGATACGCAGTATTTT. Translation: CASSPDRDPSTDTQYF.